The 21 T cell receptor beta chains presented below share a single source sample, sequenced in a study of cytomegalovirus exposure and HLA in healthy donors (dated by TCRdb to about 2017). The method behind the library was the immunoSEQ multiplex PCR assay. For the multiplex PCR, a mixture combining 60 forward primers for TCR Vbeta segments and 13 reverse primers for TCR Jbeta segments was used. This immuneACCESS table, as held by TCRdb, lists in-frame sequences with V and J called but not all clones. Of the missing ones, under half trace to an unresolved V gene in checked studies; the others have no known cause. Across this sample there are around 200,000 clones, with more than 75% seen only once. About 2.5% of the sample is taken by the ten largest. Sequencing was performed on PBMCs. The receptor set was obtained from a middle-aged woman in good health and CMV-seronegative.

The rearrangement joins TRBV5-1 to TRBJ2-7; 8 positions match TRBD1. V gave up 5 bases and J gave up 0 bases; unmatched junction bases: 10. The CDR3 is 16 amino acids. Germline V gene lookup returns CDR1 SGHRS and CDR2 YFSETQ. The CDR3 DNA follows: TGCGCCAGCAGTCTTTCTGAGACAGGGGTCTCCTACGAGCAGTACTTC. Amino acids: CASSLSETGVSYEQYF.

CDR3: CASSLSSLGPQGYGYTF. The CDR3 nucleotides read TGTGCCAGCAGTTTATCATCCCTTGGTCCCCAGGGCTATGGCTACACCTTC. V is TRBV28 and J is TRBJ1-2, with D maybe TRBD1 (5 bases). Germline lookup yields CDR1 MDHEN and CDR2 SYDVKM. The CDR3 runs to 17 residues. V lost 1 base and J lost 4, with 19 bases in between.

The CDR3 DNA is TGTGCCAGCAGTTACACAGAAGAGGGAAATGAGCAGTTCTTC. Translation gives CASSYTEEGNEQFF. The chain uses TRBV6-6 and TRBJ2-1, with a tentative D call TRBD2 (5 bases). Germline V lookup: CDR1 MNHNY, CDR2 SVGAGI (reference sequence). The germline V and J ends were trimmed by 2 bases and 7 bases, with 12 bases remaining between them. The CDR3 extends over 14 amino acids.

This clone was seen a few times. The CDR3 protein is CSVAQGSYEQYF. In nucleotides, the CDR3 is TGCAGCGTTGCCCAGGGATCCTACGAGCAGTACTTC. The rearrangement uses TRBV29-1 and TRBJ2-7, with D perhaps TRBD1 (5 bases). Trimming took 4 bases from V and 1 from J, leaving 8 bases between them. Germline V gene lookup returns CDR1 SQVTM and CDR2 ANQGSEA. The CDR3 is made up of 12 amino acids.

The V and J genes are TRBV6-5 and TRBJ2-7, with TRBD1 matching over 7 bases. Trimming took 0 bases from V and 1 from J; bases not matched to a gene: 0. The CDR3 runs to 14 residues. Germline V gene sequence: CDR1 MNHEY, CDR2 SVGAGI. The CDR3 is CASSYSGQSYEQYF. The CDR3 bases are TGTGCCAGCAGTTACTCGGGACAGTCCTACGAGCAGTACTTC.

The genes are TRBV7-2 and TRBJ1-4; D unclear. V gave up 4 bases and J gave up 4 bases, with 10 bases separating them. Germline lookup yields CDR1 SGHTA and CDR2 FQGNSA. The CDR3 loop spans 14 amino acids. The CDR3 DNA reads as TGTGCCAGCAGCTCCGCGGGGTATAATGAAAAACTGTTTTTT. It is translated as CASSSAGYNEKLFF.

This chain links TRBV5-1 with TRBJ1-5; tentative D call: TRBD1 (6 bases). This CDR3 spans 15 amino acids. Germline V gene data show CDR1 as SGHRS and CDR2 as YFSETQ. V gave up 0 bases and J gave up 4 bases, with 11 bases separating them. CDR3 coding DNA: TGCGCCAGCAGCTTGGGCGTGGGGGCGAATCAGCCCCAGCATTTT. This encodes CASSLGVGANQPQHF.

This clone was observed a single time. CDR3 sequence reads: CASSVGLAGTYEQYF. The CDR3 DNA follows: TGTGCCAGCAGCGTGGGACTAGCGGGAACCTACGAGCAGTACTTC. The rearrangement joins TRBV7-9 to TRBJ2-7, with 13 nucleotides matching TRBD2. Trimming cost V 5 bases and J 2 bases; bases outside gene matches: 3. The CDR3 consists of 15 residues. Germline assignment: CDR1 SEHNR and CDR2 FQNEAQ (reference sequence).

This chain uses TRBV5-1 with TRBJ2-3, with 10 bases matching TRBD2. V lost 0 bases, J lost 2 bases, and 12 bases stayed unmatched. Per the germline V gene, CDR1 is SGHRS and CDR2 is YFSETQ. The CDR3 extends over 19 amino acids. The CDR3 loop is CASSLVIGSGRYNTDTQYF. The CDR3 coding sequence is TGCGCCAGCAGCTTGGTTATTGGTAGCGGGAGGTATAACACAGATACGCAGTATTTT.

Only one count was recorded for this clone. The rearrangement uses TRBV27 and TRBJ1-2; D gene ambiguous. The CDR3 spans 15 residues. CDR1 is MNHEY, CDR2 SMNVEV, per germline (reference sequence). Trimming left V 0 bases short and J 3 bases short, with 11 bases between. As DNA, the CDR3 is TGTGCCAGCAGTTTATCGGCTGCGGCCTACTATGGCTACACCTTC. It encodes CASSLSAAAYYGYTF.

A note on this clone: The final CDR3 position lacks the conserved phenylalanine or tryptophan, pointing to a likely read error. The DNA for the CDR3 is TGTGCCAGCAGGTGGGGCTTCAGCGGGGGCGGCTACACCCTC. This translates into CASRWGFSGGGYTL. V is TRBV2 and J is TRBJ1-2, with D maybe TRBD1 (6 bases). Trimming pared 6 bases from V and 8 bases from J, leaving 19 bases between. CDR1 and CDR2 from the germline V gene are SNHLY and FYNNEI. The CDR3 length is 14 residues.

The genes are TRBV7-3 and TRBJ2-1; TRBD2 matches 7 bases. Per the germline V gene, CDR1 is SGHTA and CDR2 is FQGTGA. J lost 7 bases, V lost 5 bases, and 11 bases had no gene match. The CDR3 has 15 amino acids. CDR3 protein: CASSRGAGVRNEQFF. CDR3 nucleotide sequence: TGTGCCAGCAGCCGCGGGGCGGGAGTGCGGAATGAGCAGTTCTTC.

This clone appeared once. V and J are TRBV7-3 and TRBJ1-2; no definite D call. CDR3 length equals 12 residues. With 5 bases removed from V and 6 bases from J, the gap between germline ends came to 10 bases. In germline, CDR1 is SGHTA, CDR2 FQGTGA. DNA of the CDR3: TGTGCCAGCAGCAGCGGACCTAATGGCTACACCTTC. This encodes CASSSGPNGYTF.

V is TRBV20-1 and J is TRBJ2-5; D remains unclear. Trimming stripped 7 bases from V and 1 base from J, with 7 bases between. The CDR3 covers 11 residues. The germline V gene encodes CDR1 DFQATT and CDR2 SNEGSKA (reference sequence). The CDR3 protein is CSVAVQETQYF. DNA for the CDR3: TGCAGTGTTGCAGTCCAAGAGACCCAGTACTTC.

The chain carries TRBV6-6 and TRBJ2-1, with 10 bases matching TRBD2. The CDR3 has 15 residues. Trimming removed 2 bases from V and 5 bases from J; junction bases left unmatched: 3. Germline-derived CDR1 and CDR2 are MNHNY and SVGAGI (reference sequence). CDR3 sequence reads: CASSYLSGRDNEQFF. For the CDR3, the DNA is TGTGCCAGCAGTTACCTCAGCGGGAGGGACAATGAGCAGTTCTTC.

The rearrangement joins TRBV7-3 to TRBJ1-1; D is perhaps TRBD1 (5 bases). V was clipped by 1 base and J by 1 base, with 10 bases between them. The CDR3 consists of 15 residues. The germline gives CDR1 SGHTA, CDR2 FQGTGA. Written as DNA, the CDR3 is TGTGCCAGCAGCTTAAGAAGGGGAACGAACACTGAAGCTTTCTTT. Amino acid sequence: CASSLRRGTNTEAFF.

This clone was counted once. The chain couples TRBV5-1 to TRBJ2-3; the match to TRBD2 covers 12 bases. The CDR3 is 18 residues long. Losses at the gene ends were 1 base for V and 1 base for J; bases not matched to a gene: 7. CDR1 is SGHRS and CDR2 is YFSETQ in the germline V gene. This CDR3 reads CASSLPTSGSGGTDTQYF. The CDR3 region has the DNA TGCGCCAGCAGCTTGCCGACTAGCGGGAGTGGTGGCACAGATACGCAGTATTTT.

The CDR3 DNA reads TGTGCCAGCAGCAAAGACCCCGGAGGGACCCAGTACTTC. It is translated as CASSKDPGGTQYF. The chain couples TRBV5-6 to TRBJ2-5; D may be TRBD2 (5 bases). CDR3 length: 13 residues. Trimming removed 4 bases at V and 7 bases at J, with 14 bases between. Germline V CDR1 and CDR2: SGHDT, YYEEEE.

The genes are TRBV2 and TRBJ2-2, with a possible D match to TRBD1 (6 bases). V was shortened by 11 bases and J by 3 bases, with 16 bases between the two germline ends. The CDR3 consists of 14 residues. Germline loops: CDR1 SNHLY, CDR2 FYNNEI. The CDR3 coding sequence is TGTGCCGCTCACAGGGCTAGAGACACCGGGGAGCTGTTTTTT. It is translated as CAAHRARDTGELFF.

The rearrangement links TRBV2 to TRBJ1-2, with D possibly being TRBD1 (5 bases). Germline values: CDR1 SNHLY, CDR2 FYNNEI. The CDR3 length is 13 residues. Trimming stripped 2 bases from V and 6 bases from J, with 10 bases between. The CDR3 nucleotides read TGTGCCAGCAGTGAACTCAGGGTACATGGCTACACCTTC. Protein: CASSELRVHGYTF.

This chain joins TRBV28 and TRBJ1-1; D is uncertain. The CDR3 totals 14 residues. V lost 2 bases and J 5 bases, leaving 12 bases between the germline ends. Germline V CDR1 and CDR2: MDHEN, SYDVKM. DNA for the CDR3: TGTGCCAGCAGTTTAGCCGGGGTTCGGACTGAAGCTTTCTTT. It specifies CASSLAGVRTEAFF.